Listed below are T cell receptor beta chains from one sample, sequenced in a study of blood T cell repertoires in COVID-19. TCRdb's copy holds only in-frame clones and misses some; the assay was immunoSEQ multiplex PCR. The repertoire has about 120,000 clones, approximately 90% of them found once; the top ten carry roughly 1.2%. Input material: peripheral blood. These receptor sequences come from a woman of 80 years or more with acute or convalescent COVID-19. The CDR3 runs from the conserved cysteine through the conserved F or W. The D gene is left open where the match is weak. For some rows the clone size is stated as once, few or many, or as a class when expanded; others skip it.

D	size	V	length	J	DNA	CDR3
TRBD2	NA	TRBV7-2	14	TRBJ2-7	TGTGCCAGCAGCTTAGCGGGAGGGAACTCCGAGCAGTACTTC	CASSLAGGNSEQYF
NA	NA	TRBV3-1/TRBV3-2	13	TRBJ1-1	TGTGCCAGCAGCCAAGATAAGTCCAGTGAAGCTTTCTTT	CASSQDKSSEAFF
TRBD1	NA	TRBV6-6	15	TRBJ2-2	TGTGCCAGCAGTGGGGACAGGGGGAACACCGGGGAGCTGTTTTTT	CASSGDRGNTGELFF
TRBD1	NA	TRBV2	15	TRBJ2-7	TGTGCCAGCAGTGAAGCCCCCGGGACAGGTTACGAGCAGTACTTC	CASSEAPGTGYEQYF
TRBD1	NA	TRBV9	14	TRBJ1-2	TGTGCCAGCAGCGCAAAGGGACAGGGGAATGGCTACACCTTC	CASSAKGQGNGYTF
TRBD1	NA	TRBV20-1	15	TRBJ2-1	TGCAGTGCTAGTAGGGACAGGGGGATCTACAATGAGCAGTTCTTC	CSASRDRGIYNEQFF
TRBD1	NA	TRBV10-3	15	TRBJ1-1	TGTGCCATCAGTGATCCCGGGACAGGGAACACTGAAGCTTTCTTT	CAISDPGTGNTEAFF
NA	NA	TRBV5-4	16	TRBJ2-3	TGTGCCAGCAGTTCTGACAGCGAGTGGAGCACAGATACGCAGTATTTT	CASSSDSEWSTDTQYF
TRBD1	once	TRBV6-5	16	TRBJ2-7	TGTGCCAGCAGTTACTCGGCGGGACAGGGGGCATACGAGCAGTACTTC	CASSYSAGQGAYEQYF
TRBD2	once	TRBV5-1	19	TRBJ2-1	TGCGCCAGCAGCTTGGCCCCTAGCGGGAGGGCGAGCTCCTACAATGAGCAGTTCTTC	CASSLAPSGRASSYNEQFF
NA	NA	TRBV5-1	14	TRBJ1-1	TGCGCCAGCAGCTGGGGCAGGAGGAACACTGAAGCTTTCTTT	CASSWGRRNTEAFF
NA	NA	TRBV19	14	TRBJ2-7	TGTGCCAGTAGTATAGGTCAGGGGACCTACGAGCAGTACTTC	CASSIGQGTYEQYF
NA	NA	TRBV7-9	17	TRBJ1-3	TGTGCCAGCAGCTTAGAAGCACTTTCGAGCTCTGGAAACACCATATATTTT	CASSLEALSSSGNTIYF
NA	NA	TRBV2	15	TRBJ1-4	TGTGCCAGCAAGGACAGAGGTACAACTAATGAAAAACTGTTTTTT	CASKDRGTTNEKLFF
TRBD2	once	TRBV7-9	14	TRBJ2-5	TGTGCCAGCAGCTTACTAGCGGGCGGAGAGACCCAGTACTTC	CASSLLAGGETQYF
TRBD2	NA	TRBV7-9	16	TRBJ2-1	TGTGCCAGCAGCTTAGGGGGCGGGAGGGCCTACAATGAGCAGTTCTTC	CASSLGGGRAYNEQFF
NA	NA	TRBV30	15	TRBJ1-1	TGTGCCTGGACTGTGGCGTATTCGGGGAACACTGAAGCTTTCTTT	CAWTVAYSGNTEAFF
TRBD2	NA	TRBV11-3	17	TRBJ2-2	TGTGCCAGCAGCTTGGGGACTAGCGGGACAGCCACCGGGGAGCTGTTTTTT	CASSLGTSGTATGELFF
NA	NA	TRBV4-1	17	TRBJ1-5	TGCGCCAGCAGCCAAGATTACGGGCGCAGGGGCAATCAGCCCCAGCATTTT	CASSQDYGRRGNQPQHF
NA	NA	TRBV7-8	14	TRBJ2-3	TGTGCCAGCAGCTTGTCAGGGGACGCAGATACGCAGTATTTT	CASSLSGDADTQYF
NA	NA	TRBV6-5	16	TRBJ1-1	TGTGCCAGCAGTTATTTCCGCGGGGGGCCCAACACTGAAGCTTTCTTT	CASSYFRGGPNTEAFF
NA	NA	TRBV2	15	TRBJ1-3	TGTGCCAGCAGTGGAACAGCCGCTGGTGGAAACACCATATATTTT	CASSGTAAGGNTIYF
NA	NA	TRBV29-1	12	TRBJ2-7	TGCAGCGTTGCCCGGGGTTTCTACGAGCAGTACTTC	CSVARGFYEQYF
NA	NA	TRBV12-3/TRBV12-4	13	TRBJ1-3	TGTGCCAGCAGTTTAAGGGGTGGAAACACCATATATTTT	CASSLRGGNTIYF
NA	NA	TRBV28	15	TRBJ1-3	TGTGCCAGCAGTTTACAGGGATTCTCTGGAAACACCATATATTTT	CASSLQGFSGNTIYF
TRBD1	NA	TRBV6-5	14	TRBJ1-5	TGTGCCAGCAGTAGGGACAGGGCCAATCAGCCCCAGCATTTT	CASSRDRANQPQHF
NA	NA	TRBV19	15	TRBJ1-5	TGTGCCAGTAGTATAAAGGGGGGGAGCAATCAGCCCCAGCATTTT	CASSIKGGSNQPQHF
NA	NA	TRBV7-2	14	TRBJ1-4	TGTGCCAGCAGCCAAACGAGGGTTGGCGAAAAACTGTTTTTT	CASSQTRVGEKLFF
TRBD1	NA	TRBV6-6	15	TRBJ2-4	TGTGCCAGCAAGAACTCGGGACAGGGGGGAAACATTCAGTACTTC	CASKNSGQGGNIQYF